The 2 T cell receptor beta chains below all came from one sample that was sequenced in a study of PD-1 blockade in classical Hodgkin lymphoma. TCRdb's copy holds only in-frame clones and misses some; the assay was immunoSEQ multiplex PCR. Here the sample spans roughly 64,000 clones, 75% to 95% being singletons. Time point here: cycle 4 day 1 (C4D1), after less than seven weeks of nivolumab. Relapses following autologous stem cell transplantation were seen in all patients, with brentuximab vedotin exposure varying. Source: peripheral blood mononuclear cells (PBMCs), taken before the fourth cycle of nivolumab. The receptor set was obtained from a human donor with classical Hodgkin lymphoma.

This clone has only one observation. The chain joins TRBV7-9 to TRBJ1-6; no clear D gene. This CDR3 spans 15 amino acids. The V and J ends lost 5 bases and 8 bases respectively, with 16 bases between them. Looked up from germline, CDR1 is SEHNR and CDR2 is FQNEAQ (reference sequence). The CDR3 spells CASSRSRGSDSPLHF. The DNA of the CDR3 is TGTGCCAGCAGCCGTAGTCGGGGTAGCGATTCACCCCTCCACTTT.

The chain combines TRBV29-1 with TRBJ1-3, with 7 bases identical to TRBD1. The CDR3 sequence is 14 residues long. J gave up 0 bases and V 6 bases, and 5 bases lay outside the gene matches. Germline V gives CDR1 SQVTM, CDR2 ANQGSEA. CDR3 protein: CSVGQANSGNTIYF. The CDR3 DNA reads as TGCAGCGTCGGACAGGCGAACTCTGGAAACACCATATATTTT.